This T cell receptor beta chain was obtained from a study of vaccination effects on CD4 cells after COVID-19. Study-level information: ViraFEST expansion of antigen-specific CD4+ T cells with viral peptide pools preceded sequencing. Participants completed two doses of the BNT162b2 or mRNA-1273 vaccine. In culture with about 10 IU/ml IL-2 and around 10 ug/ml peptides, PBMC were grown at fewer than 2.5 million per well. Study-level results: Relatively few convalescent patients took part in the study, which had no early post-infection timepoints.

V lost 6 bases, J lost 0 bases, and 7 bases stayed unmatched. Germline CDR1 MDHEN, CDR2 SYDVKM. This CDR3 region has 15 residues. In regard to this clone: What it binds is not known.

Profiled with immunoSEQ multiplex PCR; TCRdb holds only in-frame clones, not every one. This sample carries tens of thousands of clones, over 65% of them seen once, and the ten largest clones take about 11%. CD4+ T cells were isolated after around ten days of culture. The source of this sequence is a human donor who received a COVID-19 vaccine. Sequenced material: CD4+ T cells from PBMCs cultured without peptide, taken before COVID-19 vaccination. The chain recombines TRBV28 with TRBJ2-7; 8 bases match TRBD1. The CDR3 DNA follows: TGTGCCAGCAGCACGGACAGGGCCGGCTCCTACGAGCAGTACTTC. Protein: CASSTDRAGSYEQYF.